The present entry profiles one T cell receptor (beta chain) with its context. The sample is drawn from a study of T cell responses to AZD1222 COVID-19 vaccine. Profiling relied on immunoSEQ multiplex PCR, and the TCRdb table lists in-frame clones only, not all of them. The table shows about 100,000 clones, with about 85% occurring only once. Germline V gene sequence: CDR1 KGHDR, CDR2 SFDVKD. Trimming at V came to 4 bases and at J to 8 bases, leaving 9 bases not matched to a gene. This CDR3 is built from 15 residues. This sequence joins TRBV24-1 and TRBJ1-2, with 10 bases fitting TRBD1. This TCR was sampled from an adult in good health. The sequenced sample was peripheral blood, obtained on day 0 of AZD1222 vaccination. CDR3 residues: CATSDPGTGEGGYTF. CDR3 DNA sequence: TGTGCCACCAGTGACCCCGGGACAGGGGAAGGCGGCTACACCTTC.